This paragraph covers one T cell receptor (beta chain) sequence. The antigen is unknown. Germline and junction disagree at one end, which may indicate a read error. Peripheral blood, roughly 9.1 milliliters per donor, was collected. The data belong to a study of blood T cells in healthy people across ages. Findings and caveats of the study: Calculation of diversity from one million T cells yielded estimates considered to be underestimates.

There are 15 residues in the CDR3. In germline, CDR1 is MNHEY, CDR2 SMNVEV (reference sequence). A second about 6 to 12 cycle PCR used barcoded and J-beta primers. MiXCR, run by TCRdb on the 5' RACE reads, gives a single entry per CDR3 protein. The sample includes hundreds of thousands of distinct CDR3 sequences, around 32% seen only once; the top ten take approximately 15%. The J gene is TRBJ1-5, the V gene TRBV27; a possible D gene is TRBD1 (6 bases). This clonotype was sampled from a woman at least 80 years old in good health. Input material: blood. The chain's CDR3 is CAGSLFRGGGQPQHF. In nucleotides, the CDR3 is TGTGCCGGCAGTTTATTCAGGGGCGGCGGTCAGCCCCAGCATTTT.